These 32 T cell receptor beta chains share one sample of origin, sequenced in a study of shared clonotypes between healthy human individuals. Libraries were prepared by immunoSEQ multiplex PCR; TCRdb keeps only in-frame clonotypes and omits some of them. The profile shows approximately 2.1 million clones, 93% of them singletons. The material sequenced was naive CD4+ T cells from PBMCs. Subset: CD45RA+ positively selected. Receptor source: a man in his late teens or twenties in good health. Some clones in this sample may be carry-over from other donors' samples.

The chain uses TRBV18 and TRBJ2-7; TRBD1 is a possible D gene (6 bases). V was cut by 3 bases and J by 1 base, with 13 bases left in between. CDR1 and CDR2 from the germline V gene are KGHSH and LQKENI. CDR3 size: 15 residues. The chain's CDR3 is CASSPAGVASYEQYF. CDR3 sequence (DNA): TGTGCCAGCTCACCGGCAGGGGTTGCGTCCTACGAGCAGTACTTC.

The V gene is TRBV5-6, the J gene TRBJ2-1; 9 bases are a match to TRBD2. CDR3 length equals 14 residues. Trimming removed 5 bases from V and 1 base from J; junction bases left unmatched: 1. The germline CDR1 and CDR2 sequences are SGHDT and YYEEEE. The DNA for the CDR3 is TGTGCCAGCAGGGCGGGGGGGTCCTACAATGAGCAGTTCTTC. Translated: CASRAGGSYNEQFF.

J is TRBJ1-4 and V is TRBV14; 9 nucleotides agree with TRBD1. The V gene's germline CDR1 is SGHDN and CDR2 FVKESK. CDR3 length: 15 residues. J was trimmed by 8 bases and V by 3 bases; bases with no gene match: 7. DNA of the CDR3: TGTGCCAGCAGCCACCTGACAGGGGGACAAGAAAAACTGTTTTTT. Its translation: CASSHLTGGQEKLFF.

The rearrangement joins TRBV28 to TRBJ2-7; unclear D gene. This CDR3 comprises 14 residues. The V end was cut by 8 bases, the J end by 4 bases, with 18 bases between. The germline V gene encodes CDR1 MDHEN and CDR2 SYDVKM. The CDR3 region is CASRPLGNTYEQYF. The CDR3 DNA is TGTGCCAGCCGCCCCCTAGGGAATACTTACGAGCAGTACTTC.

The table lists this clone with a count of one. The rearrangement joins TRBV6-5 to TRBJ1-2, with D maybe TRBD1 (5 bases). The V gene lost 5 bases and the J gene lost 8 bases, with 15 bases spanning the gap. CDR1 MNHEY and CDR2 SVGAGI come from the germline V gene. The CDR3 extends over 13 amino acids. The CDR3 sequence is CASSPSLREGYTF. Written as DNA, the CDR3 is TGTGCCAGCAGTCCAAGCCTCAGGGAGGGCTACACCTTC.

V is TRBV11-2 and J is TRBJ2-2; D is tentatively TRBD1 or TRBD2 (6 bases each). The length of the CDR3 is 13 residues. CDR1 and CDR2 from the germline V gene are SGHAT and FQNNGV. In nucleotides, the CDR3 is TGTGCTGGGGGGCCGTTTAACACCGGGGAGCTGTTTTTT. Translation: CAGGPFNTGELFF.

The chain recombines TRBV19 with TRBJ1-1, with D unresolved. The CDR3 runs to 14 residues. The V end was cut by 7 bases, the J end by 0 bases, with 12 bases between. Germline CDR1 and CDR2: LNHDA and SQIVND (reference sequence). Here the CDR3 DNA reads TGTGCCAGTACCACCAGTAGATTGAACACTGAAGCTTTCTTT. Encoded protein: CASTTSRLNTEAFF.

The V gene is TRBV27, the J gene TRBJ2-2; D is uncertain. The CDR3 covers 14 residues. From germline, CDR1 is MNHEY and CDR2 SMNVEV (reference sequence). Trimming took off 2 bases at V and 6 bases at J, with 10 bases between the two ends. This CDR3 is CASSLMVAAGELFF. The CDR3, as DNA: TGTGCCAGCAGTTTAATGGTCGCGGCCGGGGAGCTGTTTTTT.

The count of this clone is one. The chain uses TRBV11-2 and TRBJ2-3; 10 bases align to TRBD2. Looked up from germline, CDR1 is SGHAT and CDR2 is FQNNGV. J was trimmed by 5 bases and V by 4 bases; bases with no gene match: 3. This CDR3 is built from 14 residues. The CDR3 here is CASSSGLAVDTQYF. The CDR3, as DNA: TGTGCCAGCAGCTCTGGACTAGCGGTAGATACGCAGTATTTT. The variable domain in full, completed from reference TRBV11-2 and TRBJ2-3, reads EAGVAQSPRYKIIEKRQSVAFWCNPISGHATLYWYQQILGQGPKLLIQFQNNGVVDDSQLPKDRFSAERLKGVDSTLKIQPAKLEDSAVYLCASSSGLAVDTQYFGPGTRLTVL.

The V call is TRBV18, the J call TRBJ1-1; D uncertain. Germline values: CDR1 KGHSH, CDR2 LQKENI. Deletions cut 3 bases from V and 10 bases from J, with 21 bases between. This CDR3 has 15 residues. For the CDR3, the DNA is TGTGCCAGCTCACCTCTTAGCCCACCGGTTCTGATAGCTTTCTTT. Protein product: CASSPLSPPVLIAFF.

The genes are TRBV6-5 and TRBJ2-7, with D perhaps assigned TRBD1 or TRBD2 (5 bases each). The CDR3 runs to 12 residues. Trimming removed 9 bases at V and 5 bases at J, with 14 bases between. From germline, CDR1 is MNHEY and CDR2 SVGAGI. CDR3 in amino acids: CASHSRGHEQYF. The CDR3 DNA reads TGTGCCAGTCACTCTAGGGGACACGAGCAGTACTTC.

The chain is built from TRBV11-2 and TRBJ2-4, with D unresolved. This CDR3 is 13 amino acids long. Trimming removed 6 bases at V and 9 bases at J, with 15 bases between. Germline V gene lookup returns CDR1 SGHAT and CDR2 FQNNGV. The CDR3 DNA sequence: TGTGCCAGCAGTTCCCTCGGGTCCGGCATTCAGTACTTC. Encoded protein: CASSSLGSGIQYF.

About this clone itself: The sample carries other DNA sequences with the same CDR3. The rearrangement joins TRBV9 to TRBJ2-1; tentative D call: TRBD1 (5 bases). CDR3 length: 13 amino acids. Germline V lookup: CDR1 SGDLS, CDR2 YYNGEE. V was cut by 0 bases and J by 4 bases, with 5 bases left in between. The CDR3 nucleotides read TGTGCCAGCAGCGTAGCAGGGTACAATGAGCAGTTCTTC. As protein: CASSVAGYNEQFF.

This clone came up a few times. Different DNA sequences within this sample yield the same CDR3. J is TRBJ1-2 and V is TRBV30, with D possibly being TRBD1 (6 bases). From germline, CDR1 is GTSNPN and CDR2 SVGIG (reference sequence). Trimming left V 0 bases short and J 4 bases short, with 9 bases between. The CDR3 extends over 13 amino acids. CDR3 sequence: CAWSVQGAYGYTF. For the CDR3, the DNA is TGTGCCTGGAGTGTACAGGGTGCCTATGGCTACACCTTC.

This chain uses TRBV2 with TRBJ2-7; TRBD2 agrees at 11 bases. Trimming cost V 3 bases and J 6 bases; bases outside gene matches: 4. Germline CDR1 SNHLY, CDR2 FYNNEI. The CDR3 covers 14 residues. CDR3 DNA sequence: TGTGCCAGCAGTGATAAACTAGCGGGAGTCGAGCAGTACTTC. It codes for CASSDKLAGVEQYF.

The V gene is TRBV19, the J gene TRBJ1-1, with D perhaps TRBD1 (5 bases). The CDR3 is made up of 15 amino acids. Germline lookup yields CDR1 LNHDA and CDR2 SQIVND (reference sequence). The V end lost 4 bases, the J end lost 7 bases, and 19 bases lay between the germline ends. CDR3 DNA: TGTGCCAGTAGTAGCACGCCGGGGGTCGTGATTGAAGCTTTCTTT. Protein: CASSSTPGVVIEAFF.

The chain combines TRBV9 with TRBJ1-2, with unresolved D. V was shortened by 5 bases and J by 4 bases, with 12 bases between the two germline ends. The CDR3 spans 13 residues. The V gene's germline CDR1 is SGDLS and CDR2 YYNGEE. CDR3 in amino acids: CASSPGPSYGYTF. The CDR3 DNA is TGTGCCAGCAGTCCAGGACCGTCCTATGGCTACACCTTC.

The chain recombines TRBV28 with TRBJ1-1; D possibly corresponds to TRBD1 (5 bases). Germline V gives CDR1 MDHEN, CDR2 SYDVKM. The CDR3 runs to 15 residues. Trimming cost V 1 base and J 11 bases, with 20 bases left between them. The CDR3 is CASSLSVSGPLKAFF. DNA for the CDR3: TGTGCCAGCAGTTTATCCGTCTCGGGGCCACTGAAGGCTTTCTTT. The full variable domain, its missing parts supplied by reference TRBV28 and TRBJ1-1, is DVKVTQSSRYLVKRTGEKVFLECVQDMDHENMFWYRQDPGLGLRLIYFSYDVKMKEKGDIPEGYSVSREKKERFSLILESASTNQTSMYLCASSLSVSGPLKAFFGQGTRLTVV.

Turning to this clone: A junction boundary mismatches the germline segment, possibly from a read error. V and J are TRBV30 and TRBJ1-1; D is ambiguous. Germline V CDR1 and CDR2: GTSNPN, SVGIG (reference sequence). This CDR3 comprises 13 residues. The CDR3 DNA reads TGTGCCTGGAGTGTATACAGCCGAACTGTAGCTTTCTTT. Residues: CAWSVYSRTVAFF. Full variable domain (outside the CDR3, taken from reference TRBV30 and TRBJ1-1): SQTIHQWPATLVQPVGSPLSLECTVEGTSNPNLYWYRQAAGRGLQLLFYSVGIGQISSEVPQNLSASRPQDRQFILSSKKLLLSDSGFYLCAWSVYSRTVAFFGQGTRLTVV.

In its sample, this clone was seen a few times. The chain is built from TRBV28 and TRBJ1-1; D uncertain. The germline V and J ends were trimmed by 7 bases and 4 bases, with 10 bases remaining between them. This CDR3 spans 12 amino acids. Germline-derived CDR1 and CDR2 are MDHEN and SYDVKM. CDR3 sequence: CASIQLGTEAFF. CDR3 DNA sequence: TGTGCCAGCATCCAGCTCGGCACTGAAGCTTTCTTT.

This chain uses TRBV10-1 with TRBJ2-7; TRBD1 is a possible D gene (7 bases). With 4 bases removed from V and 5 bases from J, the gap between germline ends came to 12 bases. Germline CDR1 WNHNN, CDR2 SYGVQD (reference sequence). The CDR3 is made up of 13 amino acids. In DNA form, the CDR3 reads TGCGCCAGCAGTGCAGACAGGGAGGACGAGCAGTACTTC. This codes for CASSADREDEQYF.

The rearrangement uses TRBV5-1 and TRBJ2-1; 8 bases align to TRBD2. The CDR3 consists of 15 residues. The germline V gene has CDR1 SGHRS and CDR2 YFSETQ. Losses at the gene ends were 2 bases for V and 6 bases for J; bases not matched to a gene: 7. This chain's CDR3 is CASSFYGRASNEQFF. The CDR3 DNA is TGCGCCAGCAGCTTCTACGGGAGGGCTAGCAATGAGCAGTTCTTC.

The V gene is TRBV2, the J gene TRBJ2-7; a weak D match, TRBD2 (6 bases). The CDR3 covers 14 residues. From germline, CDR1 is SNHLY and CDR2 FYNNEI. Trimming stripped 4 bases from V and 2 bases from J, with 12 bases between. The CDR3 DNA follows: TGTGCCAGCAGTGGGCCGGGAGTACCCTACGAGCAGTACTTC. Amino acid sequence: CASSGPGVPYEQYF.

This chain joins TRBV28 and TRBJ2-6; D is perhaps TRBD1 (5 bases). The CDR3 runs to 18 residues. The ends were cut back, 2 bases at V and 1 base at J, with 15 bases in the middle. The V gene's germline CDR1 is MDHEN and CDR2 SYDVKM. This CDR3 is CASSLHQGKGSGANVLTF. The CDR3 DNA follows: TGTGCCAGCAGTTTACATCAGGGAAAGGGGTCTGGGGCCAACGTCCTGACTTTC.

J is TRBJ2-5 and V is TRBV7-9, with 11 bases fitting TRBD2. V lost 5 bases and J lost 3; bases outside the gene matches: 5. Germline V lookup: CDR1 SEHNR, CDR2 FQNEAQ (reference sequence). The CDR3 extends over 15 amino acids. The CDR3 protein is CASSASGRREETQYF. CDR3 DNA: TGTGCCAGCAGCGCTAGCGGGAGGAGGGAAGAGACCCAGTACTTC.

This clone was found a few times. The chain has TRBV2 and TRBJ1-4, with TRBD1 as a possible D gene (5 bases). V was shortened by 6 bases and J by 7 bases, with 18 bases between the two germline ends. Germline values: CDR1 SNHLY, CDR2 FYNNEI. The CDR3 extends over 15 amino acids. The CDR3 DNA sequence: TGTGCCAGCAGGTCACAGGCCGTGTCGGTTGAAAAACTGTTTTTT. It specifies CASRSQAVSVEKLFF.

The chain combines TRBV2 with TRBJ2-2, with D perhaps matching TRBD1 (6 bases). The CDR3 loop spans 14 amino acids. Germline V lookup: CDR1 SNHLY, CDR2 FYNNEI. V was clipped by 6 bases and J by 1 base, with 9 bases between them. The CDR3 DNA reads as TGTGCCAGCAGAAAACAGGGGAACACCGGGGAGCTGTTTTTT. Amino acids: CASRKQGNTGELFF.

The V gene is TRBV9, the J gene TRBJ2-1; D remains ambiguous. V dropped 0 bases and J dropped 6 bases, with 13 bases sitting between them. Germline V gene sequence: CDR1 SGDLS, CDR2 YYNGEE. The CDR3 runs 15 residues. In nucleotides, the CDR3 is TGTGCCAGCAGCGTAGATGCGACTGCTGGCAATGAGCAGTTCTTC. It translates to CASSVDATAGNEQFF.

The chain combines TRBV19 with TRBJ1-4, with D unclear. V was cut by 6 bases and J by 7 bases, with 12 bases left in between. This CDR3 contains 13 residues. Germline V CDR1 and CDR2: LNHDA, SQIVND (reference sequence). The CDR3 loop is CASSTIFGEKLFF. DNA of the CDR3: TGTGCCAGTAGCACAATCTTTGGTGAAAAACTGTTTTTT.

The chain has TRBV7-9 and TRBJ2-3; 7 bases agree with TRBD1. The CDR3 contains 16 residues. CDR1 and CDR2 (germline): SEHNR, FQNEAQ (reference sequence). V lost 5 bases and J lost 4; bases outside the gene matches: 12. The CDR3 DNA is TGTGCCAGCAGCCACCCACAGGGGCGAGGCCCAGATACGCAGTATTTT. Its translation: CASSHPQGRGPDTQYF.

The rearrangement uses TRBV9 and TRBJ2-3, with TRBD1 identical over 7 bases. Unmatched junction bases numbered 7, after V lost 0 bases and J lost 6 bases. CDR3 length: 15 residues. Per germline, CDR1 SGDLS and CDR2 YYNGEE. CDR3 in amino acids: CASSVGDSPGDTQYF. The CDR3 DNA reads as TGTGCCAGCAGCGTAGGGGACAGCCCGGGGGATACGCAGTATTTT.

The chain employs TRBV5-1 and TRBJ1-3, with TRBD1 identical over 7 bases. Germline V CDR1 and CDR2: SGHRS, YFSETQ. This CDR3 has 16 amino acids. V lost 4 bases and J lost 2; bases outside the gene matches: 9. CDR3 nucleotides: TGCGCCAGCAGCATCGGAGACAGGGCTACTGGAAACACCATATATTTT. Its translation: CASSIGDRATGNTIYF.